The source of this T cell receptor beta chain is a study of neoadjuvant nivolumab and ipilimumab in lung cancer. Data came from immunoSEQ multiplex PCR; TCRdb stores just in-frame clones and leaves some out. The table shows 18,000 or so clones, with 65% to 85% occurring only once. Comment on this clone: Its matching antigen is unknown.

Study-wide results and limits: From pretherapy to surgery, tumor richness and clonality rose with dual therapy. Pathologic regression was not significantly tied to TCR clonality.

The source material was tumor tissue, sampled after neoadjuvant nivolumab, alone or with ipilimumab, at or shortly before surgery. This receptor was taken from an adult with non-small cell lung cancer.

CDR3 in amino acids: CASSRRDLSSGANVLTF. The CDR3 DNA sequence: TGTGCCAGTAGTAGGAGGGACCTAAGCTCTGGGGCCAACGTCCTGACTTTC. This chain uses TRBV19 with TRBJ2-6, with a tentative D call TRBD2 (6 bases). Germline V gene lookup returns CDR1 LNHDA and CDR2 SQIVND (reference sequence). V was trimmed by 4 bases and J by 0 bases, leaving 13 bases between them. This CDR3 has 17 residues.